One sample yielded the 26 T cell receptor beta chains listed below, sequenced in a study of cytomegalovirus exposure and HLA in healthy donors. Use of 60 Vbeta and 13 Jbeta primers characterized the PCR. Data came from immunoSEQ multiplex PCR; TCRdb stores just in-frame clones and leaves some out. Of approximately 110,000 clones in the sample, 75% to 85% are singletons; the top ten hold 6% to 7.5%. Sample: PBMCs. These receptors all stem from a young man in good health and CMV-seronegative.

The CDR3 DNA sequence: TGTGCCAGCAGGGACAGGGCGTGGACTGAAGCTTTCTTT. Protein product: CASRDRAWTEAFF. The chain has TRBV6-5 and TRBJ1-1; the match to TRBD1 covers 8 bases. Germline V CDR1 and CDR2: MNHEY, SVGAGI. J was trimmed by 5 bases and V by 6 bases; bases with no gene match: 5. CDR3 size: 13 residues.

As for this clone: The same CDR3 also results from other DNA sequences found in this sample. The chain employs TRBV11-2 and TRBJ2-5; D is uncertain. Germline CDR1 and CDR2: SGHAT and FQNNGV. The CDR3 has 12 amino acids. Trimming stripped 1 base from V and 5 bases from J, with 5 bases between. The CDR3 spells CASSLGRETQYF. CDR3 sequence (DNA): TGTGCCAGCAGCTTAGGTCGGGAGACCCAGTACTTC.

CDR3: CASSFLETVGTQYF. The CDR3 nucleotides are TGTGCCAGCAGCTTCCTCGAGACAGTCGGGACCCAGTACTTC. The chain uses TRBV5-6 and TRBJ2-5, with TRBD1 as a possible D gene (5 bases). The V gene lost 2 bases and the J gene lost 7 bases, with 15 bases spanning the gap. The germline V gene has CDR1 SGHDT and CDR2 YYEEEE. This CDR3 is built from 14 residues. The whole variable domain, remainder taken from reference TRBV5-6 and TRBJ2-5, is DAGVTQSPTHLIKTRGQQVTLRCSPKSGHDTVSWYQQALGQGPQFIFQYYEEEERQRGNFPDRFSGHQFPNYSSELNVNALLLGDSALYLCASSFLETVGTQYFGPGTRLLVL.

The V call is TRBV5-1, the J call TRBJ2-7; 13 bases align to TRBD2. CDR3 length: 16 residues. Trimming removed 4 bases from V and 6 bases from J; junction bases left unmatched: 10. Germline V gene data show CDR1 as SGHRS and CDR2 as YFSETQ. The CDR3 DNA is TGCGCCAGCAGCCCGTGGACTAGCGGGAGTCTCGGCGAGCAGTACTTC. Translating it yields CASSPWTSGSLGEQYF.

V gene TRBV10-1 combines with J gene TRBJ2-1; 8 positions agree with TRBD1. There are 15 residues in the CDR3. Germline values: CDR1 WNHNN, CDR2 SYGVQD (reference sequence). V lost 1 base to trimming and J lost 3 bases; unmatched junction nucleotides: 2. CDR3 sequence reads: CASSELGTGYNEQFF. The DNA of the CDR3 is TGCGCCAGCAGTGAGTTAGGGACAGGCTACAATGAGCAGTTCTTC.

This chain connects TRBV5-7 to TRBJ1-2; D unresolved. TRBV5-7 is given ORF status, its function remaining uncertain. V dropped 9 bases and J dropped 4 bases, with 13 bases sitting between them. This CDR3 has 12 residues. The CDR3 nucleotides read TGTGCCATCTCTTCTCCCCTCTATGGCTACACCTTC. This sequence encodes CAISSPLYGYTF.

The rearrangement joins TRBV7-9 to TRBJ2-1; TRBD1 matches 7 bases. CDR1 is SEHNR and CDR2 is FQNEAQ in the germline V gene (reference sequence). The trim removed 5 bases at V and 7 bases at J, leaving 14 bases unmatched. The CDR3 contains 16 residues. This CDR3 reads CASSTRGNTGVNEQFF. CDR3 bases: TGTGCCAGCAGCACTAGGGGTAATACAGGGGTTAATGAGCAGTTCTTC.

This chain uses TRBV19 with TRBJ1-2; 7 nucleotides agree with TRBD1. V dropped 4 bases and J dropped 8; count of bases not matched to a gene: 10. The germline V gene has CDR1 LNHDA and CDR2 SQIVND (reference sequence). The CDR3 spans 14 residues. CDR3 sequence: CASSTRQGLRGYTF. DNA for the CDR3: TGTGCCAGTAGTACCAGACAGGGCCTGCGGGGCTACACCTTC. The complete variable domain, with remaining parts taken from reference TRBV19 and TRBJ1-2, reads DGGITQSPKYLFRKEGQNVTLSCEQNLNHDAMYWYRQDPGQGLRLIYYSQIVNDFQKGDIAEGYSVSREKKESFPLTVTSAQKNPTAFYLCASSTRQGLRGYTFGSGTRLTVV.

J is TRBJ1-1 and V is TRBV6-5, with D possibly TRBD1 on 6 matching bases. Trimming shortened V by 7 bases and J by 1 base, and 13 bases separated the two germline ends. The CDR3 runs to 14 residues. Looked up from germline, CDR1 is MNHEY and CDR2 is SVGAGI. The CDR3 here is CASISGQKNTEAFF. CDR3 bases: TGTGCCAGCATCTCCGGACAGAAGAACACTGAAGCTTTCTTT.

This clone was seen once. CDR3 in amino acids: CASRGRAHYGYTF. As DNA, the CDR3 is TGTGCCAGCCGCGGCAGGGCTCACTATGGCTACACCTTC. This chain connects TRBV21-1 to TRBJ1-2; TRBD1 is the table's D call and was not checked against the DNA. TRBV21-1 is a recognized pseudogene. The CDR3 is 13 residues long.

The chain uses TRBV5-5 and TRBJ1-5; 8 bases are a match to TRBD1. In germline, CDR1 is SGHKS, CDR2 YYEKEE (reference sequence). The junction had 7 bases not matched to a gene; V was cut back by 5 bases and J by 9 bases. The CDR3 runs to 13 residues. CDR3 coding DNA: TGTGCCAGCAGTGGACAGGGAGGGTTGCCCCAGCATTTT. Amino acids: CASSGQGGLPQHF.

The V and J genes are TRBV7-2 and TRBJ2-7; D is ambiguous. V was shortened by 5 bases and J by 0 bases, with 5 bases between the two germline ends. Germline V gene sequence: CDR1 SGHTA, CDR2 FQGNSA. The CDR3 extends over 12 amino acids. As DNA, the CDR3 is TGTGCCAGCAGCCAAATCTCCTACGAGCAGTACTTC. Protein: CASSQISYEQYF.

The CDR3 sequence: CASSDWGVAFF. In DNA form, the CDR3 reads TGTGCCAGCAGTGACTGGGGGGTAGCTTTCTTT. The V and J genes are TRBV6-5 and TRBJ1-1; perhaps TRBD1 as D (5 bases). Trimming stripped 5 bases from V and 10 bases from J, with 11 bases between. CDR1 is MNHEY, CDR2 SVGAGI, per germline. This CDR3 is built from 11 residues.

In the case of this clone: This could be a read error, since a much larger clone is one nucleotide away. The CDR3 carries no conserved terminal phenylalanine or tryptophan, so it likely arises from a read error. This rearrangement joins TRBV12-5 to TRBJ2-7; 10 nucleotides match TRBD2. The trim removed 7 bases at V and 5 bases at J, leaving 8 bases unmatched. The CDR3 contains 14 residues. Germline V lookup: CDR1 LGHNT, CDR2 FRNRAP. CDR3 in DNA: TGTGCTAGTGTCCTGAGCGGGAGGGTAGACGAGCAGTACCTC. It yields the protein CASVLSGRVDEQYL.

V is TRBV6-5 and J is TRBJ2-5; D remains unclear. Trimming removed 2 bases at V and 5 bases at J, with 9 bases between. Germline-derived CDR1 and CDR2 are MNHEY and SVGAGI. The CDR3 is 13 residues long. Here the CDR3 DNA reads TGTGCCAGCAGTTACACTTCCAGGGAGACCCAGTACTTC. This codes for CASSYTSRETQYF.

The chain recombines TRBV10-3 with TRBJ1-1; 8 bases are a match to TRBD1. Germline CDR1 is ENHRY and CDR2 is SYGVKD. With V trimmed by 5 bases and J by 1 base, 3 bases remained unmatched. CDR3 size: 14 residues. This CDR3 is CAISSDRANTEAFF. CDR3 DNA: TGTGCCATCAGTTCGGACAGGGCGAACACTGAAGCTTTCTTT.

CDR3 sequence: CASSKAPADPTDTQYF. The CDR3 DNA is TGTGCCAGCAGTAAAGCACCAGCGGACCCCACAGATACGCAGTATTTT. The V gene is TRBV9, the J gene TRBJ2-3; a weak D match, TRBD2 (5 bases). This CDR3 comprises 16 residues. Germline lookup yields CDR1 SGDLS and CDR2 YYNGEE. Trimming left V 5 bases short and J 2 bases short, with 18 bases between.

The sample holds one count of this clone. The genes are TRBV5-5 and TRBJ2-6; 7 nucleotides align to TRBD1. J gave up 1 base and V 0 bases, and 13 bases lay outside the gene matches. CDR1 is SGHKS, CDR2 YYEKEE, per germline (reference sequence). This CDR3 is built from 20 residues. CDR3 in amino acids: CASSLAENRGWGSGANVLTF. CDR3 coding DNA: TGTGCCAGCAGCTTGGCCGAGAACAGGGGATGGGGTTCTGGGGCCAACGTCCTGACTTTC. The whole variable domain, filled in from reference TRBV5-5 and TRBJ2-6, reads DAGVTQSPTHLIKTRGQQVTLRCSPISGHKSVSWYQQVLGQGPQFIFQYYEKEERGRGNFPDRFSARQFPNYSSELNVNALLLGDSALYLCASSLAENRGWGSGANVLTFGAGSRLTVL.

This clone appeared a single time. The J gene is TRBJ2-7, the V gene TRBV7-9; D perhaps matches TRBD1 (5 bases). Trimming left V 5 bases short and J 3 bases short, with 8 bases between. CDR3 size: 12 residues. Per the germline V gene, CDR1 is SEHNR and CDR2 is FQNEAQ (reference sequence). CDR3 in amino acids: CASSEDNYEQYF. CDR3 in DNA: TGTGCCAGCAGCGAGGACAACTACGAGCAGTACTTC.

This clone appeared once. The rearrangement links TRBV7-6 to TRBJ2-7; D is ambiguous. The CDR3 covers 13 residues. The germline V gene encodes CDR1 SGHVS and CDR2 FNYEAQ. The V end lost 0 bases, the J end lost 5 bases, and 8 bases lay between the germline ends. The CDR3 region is CASSLAHRDEQYF. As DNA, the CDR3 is TGTGCCAGCAGCTTAGCCCACCGGGACGAGCAGTACTTC.

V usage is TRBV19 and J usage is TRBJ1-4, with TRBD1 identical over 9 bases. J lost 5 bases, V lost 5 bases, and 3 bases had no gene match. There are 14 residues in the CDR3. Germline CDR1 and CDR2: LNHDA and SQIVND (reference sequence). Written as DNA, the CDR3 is TGTGCCAGTAGTCCCGGGACAGGGAATGAAAAACTGTTTTTT. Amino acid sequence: CASSPGTGNEKLFF.

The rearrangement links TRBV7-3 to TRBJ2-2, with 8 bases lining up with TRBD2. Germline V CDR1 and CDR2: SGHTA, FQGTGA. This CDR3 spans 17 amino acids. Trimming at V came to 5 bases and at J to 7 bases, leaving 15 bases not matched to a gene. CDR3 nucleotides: TGTGCCAGCAGCCATGGGACCGGGAGGGCCCGTGGCGGGGAGCTGTTTTTT. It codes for CASSHGTGRARGGELFF.

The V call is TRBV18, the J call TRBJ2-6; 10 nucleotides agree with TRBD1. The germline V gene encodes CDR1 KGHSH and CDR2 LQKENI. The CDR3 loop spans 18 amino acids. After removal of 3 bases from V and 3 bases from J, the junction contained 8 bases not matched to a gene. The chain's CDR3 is CASSPRRQGANGANVLTF. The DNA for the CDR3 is TGTGCCAGCTCACCCCGGAGACAGGGGGCTAATGGGGCCAACGTCCTGACTTTC. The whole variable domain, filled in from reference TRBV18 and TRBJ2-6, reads NAGVMQNPRHLVRRRGQEARLRCSPMKGHSHVYWYRQLPEEGLKFMVYLQKENIIDESGMPKERFSAEFPKEGPSILRIQQVVRGDSAAYFCASSPRRQGANGANVLTFGAGSRLTVL.

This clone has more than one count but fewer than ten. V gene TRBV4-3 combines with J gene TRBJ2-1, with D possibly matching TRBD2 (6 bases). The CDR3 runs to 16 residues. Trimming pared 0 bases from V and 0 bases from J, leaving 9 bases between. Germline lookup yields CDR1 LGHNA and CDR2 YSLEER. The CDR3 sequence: CASSQDPAGSYNEQFF. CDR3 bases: TGCGCCAGCAGCCAAGATCCAGCGGGCTCCTACAATGAGCAGTTCTTC.

CDR3 sequence reads: CASSLQGTGASAFF. The CDR3 nucleotides read TGTGCCAGCAGCCTCCAGGGGACAGGGGCCTCTGCTTTCTTT. The chain joins TRBV11-2 to TRBJ1-1, with TRBD1 identical over 10 bases. Germline lookup yields CDR1 SGHAT and CDR2 FQNNGV. V lost 5 bases to trimming and J lost 11 bases; unmatched junction nucleotides: 11. CDR3 length equals 14 residues.

The CDR3 here is CSATGATNEKLFF. The CDR3 DNA reads TGCAGCGCAACAGGCGCAACTAATGAAAAACTGTTTTTT. The rearrangement links TRBV29-1 to TRBJ1-4; D perhaps matches TRBD1 (5 bases). CDR3 length: 13 amino acids. V dropped 7 bases and J dropped 0 bases, with 9 bases sitting between them. Germline values: CDR1 SQVTM, CDR2 ANQGSEA.